A selection of T cell receptor beta chains follows, all from one sample in a study of cytomegalovirus exposure and HLA in healthy donors. Clones were sequenced by immunoSEQ multiplex PCR, and TCRdb holds only the in-frame ones, with some missing. The profile covers 150,000 to 200,000 clones, with around 75% appearing a single time and about 7.6% taken by the ten largest. Sequenced: PBMCs. These receptors were taken from a woman aged 40 to 50 in good health and CMV-seropositive. Each CDR3 is given with its conserved first and last residue. Fields, in order: CDR3 protein, CDR3 DNA, J gene, D gene, V gene, CDR3 length, clone size. D genes are given only for firm matches. Expanded clones are given a class, and other clones once, few, many or no size at all.

CDR3 protein: CASTTLNEVLRNTIYF
CDR3 DNA: TGTGCCAGTACTACCCTTAACGAGGTTTTAAGGAACACCATATATTTT
J gene: TRBJ1-3
D gene: .
V gene: TRBV2
CDR3 length: 16
clone size: .

CDR3 protein: CASSLGREGLGEQFF
CDR3 DNA: TGTGCCAGCAGCTTAGGGCGGGAGGGCCTCGGTGAGCAGTTCTTC
J gene: TRBJ2-1
D gene: TRBD2
V gene: TRBV13
CDR3 length: 15
clone size: .

CDR3 protein: CASSFSGGAGNTIYF
CDR3 DNA: TGTGCCAGCAGCTTCTCAGGGGGCGCTGGAAACACCATATATTTT
J gene: TRBJ1-3
D gene: TRBD1
V gene: TRBV5-4
CDR3 length: 15
clone size: .

CDR3 protein: CASSARGPSNEQFF
CDR3 DNA: TGTGCCAGTAGTGCTAGGGGGCCCTCCAATGAGCAGTTCTTC
J gene: TRBJ2-1
D gene: TRBD1
V gene: TRBV19
CDR3 length: 14
clone size: .

CDR3 protein: CASWDRTTTGELFF
CDR3 DNA: TGTGCCAGCTGGGACAGAACTACCACCGGGGAGCTGTTTTTT
J gene: TRBJ2-2
D gene: TRBD1
V gene: TRBV2
CDR3 length: 14
clone size: few

CDR3 protein: CASSWGRGSYNEQFF
CDR3 DNA: TGTGCCAGCAGTTGGGGGAGGGGATCCTACAATGAGCAGTTCTTC
J gene: TRBJ2-1
D gene: TRBD2
V gene: TRBV27
CDR3 length: 15
clone size: .

CDR3 protein: CATSRGRTSTDTQYF
CDR3 DNA: TGTGCCACCTCGAGGGGGCGAACTAGCACAGATACGCAGTATTTT
J gene: TRBJ2-3
D gene: TRBD1
V gene: TRBV15
CDR3 length: 15
clone size: few

CDR3 protein: CASSHTLQGRSEAFF
CDR3 DNA: TGCGCCAGCAGTCACACCCTACAGGGTCGTAGTGAAGCTTTCTTT
J gene: TRBJ1-1
D gene: .
V gene: TRBV23-1
CDR3 length: 15
clone size: .

CDR3 protein: CASSQGAGNQPQHF
CDR3 DNA: TGTGCCAGCAGCCAGGGCGCGGGCAATCAGCCCCAGCATTTT
J gene: TRBJ1-5
D gene: .
V gene: TRBV6-1
CDR3 length: 14
clone size: .

CDR3 protein: CASSDLFGQGDTQYF
CDR3 DNA: TGTGCCAGCAGCGACCTCTTTGGGCAGGGAGATACGCAGTATTTT
J gene: TRBJ2-3
D gene: .
V gene: TRBV9
CDR3 length: 15
clone size: .

CDR3 protein: CASSGSTATTNYGYTF
CDR3 DNA: TGTGCCAGTTCAGGGTCAACGGCTACCACTAACTATGGCTACACCTTC
J gene: TRBJ1-2
D gene: .
V gene: TRBV28
CDR3 length: 16
clone size: once

CDR3 protein: CSVAYPASEQFF
CDR3 DNA: TGCAGCGTTGCGTACCCTGCGAGTGAGCAGTTCTTC
J gene: TRBJ2-1
D gene: .
V gene: TRBV29-1
CDR3 length: 12
clone size: .

CDR3 protein: CASSPPGEETQYF
CDR3 DNA: TGTGCCAGCAGCCCCCCGGGAGAAGAGACCCAGTACTTC
J gene: TRBJ2-5
D gene: .
V gene: TRBV11-2
CDR3 length: 13
clone size: .

CDR3 protein: CAWRYVAGGSYEQYF
CDR3 DNA: TGTGCCTGGAGATACGTAGCGGGAGGTTCCTACGAGCAGTACTTC
J gene: TRBJ2-7
D gene: TRBD2
V gene: TRBV30
CDR3 length: 15
clone size: .

CDR3 protein: CASSFSGRENNEQFF
CDR3 DNA: TGTGCCAGCAGCTTTAGCGGGAGGGAGAACAATGAGCAGTTCTTC
J gene: TRBJ2-1
D gene: TRBD2
V gene: TRBV11-2
CDR3 length: 15
clone size: .

CDR3 protein: CAISEGVYNEQFF
CDR3 DNA: TGTGCCATCAGTGAGGGAGTCTACAATGAGCAGTTCTTC
J gene: TRBJ2-1
D gene: .
V gene: TRBV10-3
CDR3 length: 13
clone size: .

CDR3 protein: CASSTGLVSYNEQFF
CDR3 DNA: TGTGCCAGCAGCACTGGACTAGTGTCCTACAATGAGCAGTTCTTC
J gene: TRBJ2-1
D gene: TRBD2
V gene: TRBV5-8
CDR3 length: 15
clone size: .

CDR3 protein: CASSLNRGGTGELFF
CDR3 DNA: TGTGCCAGCAGCTTAAATCGGGGTGGGACCGGGGAGCTGTTTTTT
J gene: TRBJ2-2
D gene: .
V gene: TRBV7-3
CDR3 length: 15
clone size: once

CDR3 protein: CASSLWAGGNSNQPQHF
CDR3 DNA: TGTGCCAGCAGTTTATGGGCAGGGGGCAATAGCAATCAGCCCCAGCATTTT
J gene: TRBJ1-5
D gene: TRBD1
V gene: TRBV28
CDR3 length: 17
clone size: .

CDR3 protein: CASSTSSYEQYF
CDR3 DNA: TGTGCCAGCAGTACCAGCTCCTACGAGCAGTACTTC
J gene: TRBJ2-7
D gene: .
V gene: TRBV6-6
CDR3 length: 12
clone size: .

CDR3 protein: CATSRVRGFETQYF
CDR3 DNA: TGTGCCACCAGCAGAGTCAGGGGCTTCGAGACCCAGTACTTC
J gene: TRBJ2-5
D gene: .
V gene: TRBV15
CDR3 length: 14
clone size: .

CDR3 protein: CAIGLAVRTGELFF
CDR3 DNA: TGTGCCATTGGACTAGCGGTTCGCACCGGGGAGCTGTTTTTT
J gene: TRBJ2-2
D gene: TRBD2
V gene: TRBV10-3
CDR3 length: 14
clone size: few

CDR3 protein: CASSSDRNEKLFF
CDR3 DNA: TGTGCCAGCAGTTCCGACAGGAATGAAAAACTGTTTTTT
J gene: TRBJ1-4
D gene: .
V gene: TRBV28
CDR3 length: 13
clone size: .

CDR3 protein: CASSRLPPNTGELFF
CDR3 DNA: TGTGCCAGCAGTCGACTACCCCCGAACACCGGGGAGCTGTTTTTT
J gene: TRBJ2-2
D gene: .
V gene: TRBV28
CDR3 length: 15
clone size: few

CDR3 protein: CASNTGLTEAFF
CDR3 DNA: TGTGCCAGCAATACAGGGCTCACTGAAGCTTTCTTT
J gene: TRBJ1-1
D gene: .
V gene: TRBV28
CDR3 length: 12
clone size: .

CDR3 protein: CASSGGEDYGYTF
CDR3 DNA: TGTGCCAGCAGTGGAGGGGAGGACTATGGCTACACCTTC
J gene: TRBJ1-2
D gene: .
V gene: TRBV2
CDR3 length: 13
clone size: .

CDR3 protein: CASSLTRGSGANVLTF
CDR3 DNA: TGTGCCAGCAGCTTAACTCGAGGGTCTGGGGCCAACGTCCTGACTTTC
J gene: TRBJ2-6
D gene: .
V gene: TRBV7-3
CDR3 length: 16
clone size: .

CDR3 protein: CAWTSPPGSNQPQHF
CDR3 DNA: TGTGCCTGGACCTCCCCGCCAGGGAGCAATCAGCCCCAGCATTTT
J gene: TRBJ1-5
D gene: .
V gene: TRBV30
CDR3 length: 15
clone size: .

CDR3 protein: CASSESEIHGDYTF
CDR3 DNA: TGTGCCAGCAGTGAATCTGAGATACACGGAGACTACACCTTC
J gene: TRBJ1-2
D gene: .
V gene: TRBV25-1
CDR3 length: 14
clone size: .

CDR3 protein: CAWRRLAGAGELFF
CDR3 DNA: TGTGCCTGGAGACGACTAGCGGGTGCCGGGGAGCTGTTTTTT
J gene: TRBJ2-2
D gene: TRBD2
V gene: TRBV30
CDR3 length: 14
clone size: few

CDR3 protein: CASSPPTGVNTEAFF
CDR3 DNA: TGTGCCAGCTCACCACCTACAGGGGTGAACACTGAAGCTTTCTTT
J gene: TRBJ1-1
D gene: TRBD1
V gene: TRBV18
CDR3 length: 15
clone size: .

CDR3 protein: CASSLSGDTQYF
CDR3 DNA: TGTGCCAGCAGTTTGAGCGGAGATACGCAGTATTTT
J gene: TRBJ2-3
D gene: .
V gene: TRBV27
CDR3 length: 12
clone size: .

CDR3 protein: CASSLVLGPGETQYF
CDR3 DNA: TGTGCCAGCAGCTTAGTTCTGGGGCCGGGTGAGACCCAGTACTTC
J gene: TRBJ2-5
D gene: .
V gene: TRBV7-2
CDR3 length: 15
clone size: .

CDR3 protein: CASSIAGLLRGYTF
CDR3 DNA: TGTGCCAGTAGTATAGCCGGACTCCTTCGCGGCTACACCTTC
J gene: TRBJ1-2
D gene: .
V gene: TRBV19
CDR3 length: 14
clone size: .

CDR3 protein: CASSLTGGPRNTIYF
CDR3 DNA: TGTGCCAGCAGTTTGACAGGGGGCCCTCGGAACACCATATATTTT
J gene: TRBJ1-3
D gene: TRBD1
V gene: TRBV6-5
CDR3 length: 15
clone size: once

CDR3 protein: CASSIVPNQPQHF
CDR3 DNA: TGTGCCAGTAGTATAGTCCCGAATCAGCCCCAGCATTTT
J gene: TRBJ1-5
D gene: .
V gene: TRBV19
CDR3 length: 13
clone size: .